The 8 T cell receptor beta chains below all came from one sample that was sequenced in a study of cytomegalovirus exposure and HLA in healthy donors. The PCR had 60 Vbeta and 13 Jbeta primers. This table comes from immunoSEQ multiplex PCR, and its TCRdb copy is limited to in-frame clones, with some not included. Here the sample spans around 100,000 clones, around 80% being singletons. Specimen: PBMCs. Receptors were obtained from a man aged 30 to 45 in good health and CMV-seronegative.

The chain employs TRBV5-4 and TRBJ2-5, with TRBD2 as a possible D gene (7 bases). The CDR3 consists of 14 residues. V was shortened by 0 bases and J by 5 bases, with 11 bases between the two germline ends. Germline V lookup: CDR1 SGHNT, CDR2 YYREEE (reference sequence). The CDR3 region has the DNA TGTGCCAGCAGCTTGGTTGGGGGGGGCGAGACCCAGTACTTC. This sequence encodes CASSLVGGGETQYF.

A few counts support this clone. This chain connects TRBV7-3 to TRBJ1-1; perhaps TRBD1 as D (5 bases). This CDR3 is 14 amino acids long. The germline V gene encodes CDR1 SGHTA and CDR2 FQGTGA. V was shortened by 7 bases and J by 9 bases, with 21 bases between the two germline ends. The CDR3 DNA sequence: TGTGCCAGCAAGAGCGGGGGACCGACTACCCAAGCTTTCTTT. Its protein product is CASKSGGPTTQAFF.

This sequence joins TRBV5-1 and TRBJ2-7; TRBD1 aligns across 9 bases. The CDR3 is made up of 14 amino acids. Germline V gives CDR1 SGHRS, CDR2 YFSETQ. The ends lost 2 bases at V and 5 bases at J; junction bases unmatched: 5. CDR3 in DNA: TGCGCCAGCAGCTTAGGACAGGGGAAAGACGAGCAGTACTTC. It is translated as CASSLGQGKDEQYF.

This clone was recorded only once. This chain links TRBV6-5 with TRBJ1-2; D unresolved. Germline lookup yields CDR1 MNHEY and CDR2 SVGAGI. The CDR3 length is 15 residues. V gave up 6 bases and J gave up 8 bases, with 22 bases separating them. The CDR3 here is CASSPALPGLGGYTF. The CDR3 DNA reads TGTGCCAGCAGCCCCGCCCTCCCAGGACTGGGGGGCTACACCTTC.

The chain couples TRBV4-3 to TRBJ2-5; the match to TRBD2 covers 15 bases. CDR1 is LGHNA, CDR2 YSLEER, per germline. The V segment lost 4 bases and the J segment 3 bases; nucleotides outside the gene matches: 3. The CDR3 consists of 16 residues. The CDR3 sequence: CASSLGLAGGKETQYF. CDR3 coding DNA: TGCGCCAGCAGCCTCGGACTAGCGGGGGGGAAAGAGACCCAGTACTTC.

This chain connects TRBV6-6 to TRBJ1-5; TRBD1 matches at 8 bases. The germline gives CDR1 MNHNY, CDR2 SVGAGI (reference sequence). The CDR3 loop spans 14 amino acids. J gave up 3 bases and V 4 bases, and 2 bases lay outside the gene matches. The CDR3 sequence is CASSSGQANQPQHF. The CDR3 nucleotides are TGTGCCAGCAGTTCGGGACAGGCCAATCAGCCCCAGCATTTT.

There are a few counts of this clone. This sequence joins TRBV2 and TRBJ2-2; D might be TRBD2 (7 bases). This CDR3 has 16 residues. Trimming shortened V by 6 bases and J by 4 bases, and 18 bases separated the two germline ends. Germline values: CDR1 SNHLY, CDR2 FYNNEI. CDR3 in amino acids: CASRETYGGPTGELFF. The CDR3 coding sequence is TGTGCCAGCAGGGAAACATACGGGGGGCCCACCGGGGAGCTGTTTTTT.

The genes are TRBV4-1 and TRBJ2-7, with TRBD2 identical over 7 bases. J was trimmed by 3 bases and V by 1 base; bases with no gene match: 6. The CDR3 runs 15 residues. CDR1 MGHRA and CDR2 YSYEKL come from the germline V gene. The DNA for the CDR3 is TGCGCCAGCAGCCAAGGGCAGGGAGGGCTCTACGAGCAGTACTTC. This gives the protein CASSQGQGGLYEQYF.